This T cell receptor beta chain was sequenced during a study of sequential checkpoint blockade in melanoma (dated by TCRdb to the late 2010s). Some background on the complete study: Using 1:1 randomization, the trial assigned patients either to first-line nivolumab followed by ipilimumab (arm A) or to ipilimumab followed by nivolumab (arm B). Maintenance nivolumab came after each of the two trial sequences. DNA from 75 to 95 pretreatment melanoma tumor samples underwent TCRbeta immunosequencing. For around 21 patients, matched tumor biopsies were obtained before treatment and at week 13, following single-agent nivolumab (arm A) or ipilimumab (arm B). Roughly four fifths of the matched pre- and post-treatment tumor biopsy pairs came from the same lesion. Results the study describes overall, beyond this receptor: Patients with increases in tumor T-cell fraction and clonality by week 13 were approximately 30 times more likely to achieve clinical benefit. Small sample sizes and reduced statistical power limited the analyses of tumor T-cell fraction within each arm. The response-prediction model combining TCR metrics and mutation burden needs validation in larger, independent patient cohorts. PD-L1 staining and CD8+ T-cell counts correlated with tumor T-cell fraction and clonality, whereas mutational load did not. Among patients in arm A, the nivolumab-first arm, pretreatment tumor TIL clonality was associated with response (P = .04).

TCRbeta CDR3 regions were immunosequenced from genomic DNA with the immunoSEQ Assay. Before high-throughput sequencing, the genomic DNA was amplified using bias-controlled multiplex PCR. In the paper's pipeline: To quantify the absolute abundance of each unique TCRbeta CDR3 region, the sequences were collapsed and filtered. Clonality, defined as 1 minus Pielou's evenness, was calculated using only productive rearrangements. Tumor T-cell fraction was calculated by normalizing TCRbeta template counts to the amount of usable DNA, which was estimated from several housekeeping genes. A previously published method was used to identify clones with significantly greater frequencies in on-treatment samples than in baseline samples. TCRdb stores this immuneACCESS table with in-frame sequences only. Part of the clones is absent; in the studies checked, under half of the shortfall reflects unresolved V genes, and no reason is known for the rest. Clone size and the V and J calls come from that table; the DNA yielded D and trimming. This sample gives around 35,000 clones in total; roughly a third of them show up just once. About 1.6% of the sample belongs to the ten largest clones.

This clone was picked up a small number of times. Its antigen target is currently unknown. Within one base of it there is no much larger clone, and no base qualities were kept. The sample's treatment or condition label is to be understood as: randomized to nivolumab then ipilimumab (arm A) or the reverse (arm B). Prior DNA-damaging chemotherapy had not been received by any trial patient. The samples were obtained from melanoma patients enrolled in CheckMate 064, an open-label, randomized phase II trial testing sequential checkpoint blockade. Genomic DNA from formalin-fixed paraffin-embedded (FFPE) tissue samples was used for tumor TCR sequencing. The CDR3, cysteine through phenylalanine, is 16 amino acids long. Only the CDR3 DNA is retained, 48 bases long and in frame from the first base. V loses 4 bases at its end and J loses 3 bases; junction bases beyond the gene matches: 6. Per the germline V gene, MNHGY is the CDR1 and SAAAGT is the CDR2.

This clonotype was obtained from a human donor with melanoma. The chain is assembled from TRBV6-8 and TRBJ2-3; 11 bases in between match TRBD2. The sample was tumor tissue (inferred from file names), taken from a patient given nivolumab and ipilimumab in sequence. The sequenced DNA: TGTGCCAGCAGTTTATGGGCTAGCGGGGGGACAGATACGCAGTATTTT. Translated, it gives CASSLWASGGTDTQYF.